The present T cell receptor (beta chain) was sequenced within a study of post-analysis software for immune sequencing data. Turning to the study itself: Relapsing-remitting, secondary progressive and progressive-relapsing multiple sclerosis courses were included. Regarding the study as a whole: Patients had higher frequencies than controls of roughly 5 TRBV segments, including TRBV5-6, TRBV5-1 and TRBV20-1.

On this clonotype itself: Its antigen is not known.

Included in the TCR beta cDNA libraries were unique molecular identifiers. Each CDR3 protein gets one entry after TCRdb re-called the PCR reads with MiXCR. The data contain 350,000 to 500,000 distinct CDR3 sequences, 39% of them singletons. The V and J ends lost 4 bases and 4 bases respectively, with 13 bases between them. The CDR3 runs 14 residues. Germline V gene lookup returns CDR1 LNHNV and CDR2 YYDKDF (reference sequence). This rearrangement joins TRBV15 to TRBJ1-1; unclear D gene. Sequencing was performed on blood. The sequence derives from a girl under 10 years old with multiple sclerosis. The CDR3 loop is CATSMTAAVTEAFF. DNA of the CDR3: TGTGCCACCAGCATGACGGCTGCGGTCACTGAAGCTTTCTTT.